Listed below are T cell receptor beta chains from one sample, sequenced in a study of OX40 agonist ivuxolimab in advanced cancers. Clones were sequenced by immunoSEQ multiplex PCR, and TCRdb holds only the in-frame ones, with some missing. The sample shows approximately 80,000 clones, about nine tenths of them seen only once. This material consisted of CD4+ or CD8+ T cells sorted from blood, taken in a trial of the OX40 agonist ivuxolimab. The receptors shown here come from an adult with an advanced solid tumor such as melanoma, head and neck, liver or kidney cancer. CDR3s include the opening cysteine and the closing phenylalanine or tryptophan. D genes are given only for firm matches. Only part of the rows carry a size: once, few, many, or a class if the clone is expanded.

abundance,d_gene,j_gene,v_gene,CDR3aa,CDR3nt
few,TRBD1,TRBJ1-6,TRBV6-1,CASSEGQANSPLHF,TGTGCCAGCAGTGAGGGACAGGCGAATTCACCCCTCCACTTT
.,.,TRBJ2-4,TRBV5-4,CASSLNAKNIQYF,TGTGCCAGCAGCTTGAATGCCAAAAACATTCAGTACTTC
.,TRBD1,TRBJ2-7,TRBV5-4,CASREGQQNSPYEQYF,TGTGCCAGCAGAGAGGGACAGCAGAATAGTCCCTACGAGCAGTACTTC
.,.,TRBJ2-5,TRBV2,CASSDPGAETQYF,TGTGCCAGCAGTGATCCAGGGGCAGAGACCCAGTACTTC
.,TRBD2,TRBJ2-7,TRBV7-8,CASSPLGGGYEQYF,TGTGCCAGCAGTCCCTTGGGGGGGGGCTACGAGCAGTACTTC
.,.,TRBJ2-1,TRBV5-1,CASSLGFSSYNEQFF,TGCGCCAGCAGCTTGGGTTTTAGCTCCTACAATGAGCAGTTCTTC
.,.,TRBJ2-5,TRBV11-2,CASSLSGSETQYF,TGTGCCAGCAGCCTTAGTGGGTCAGAGACCCAGTACTTC
medium-sized,TRBD2,TRBJ2-2,TRBV5-1,CASSRRLAGTGELFF,TGCGCCAGCAGCCGAAGACTAGCGGGCACCGGGGAGCTGTTTTTT
once,.,TRBJ1-5,TRBV30,CAWSRAGLQPQHF,TGTGCCTGGAGTCGGGCAGGGCTTCAGCCCCAGCATTTT
few,TRBD2,TRBJ2-1,TRBV7-2,CASSLSGGVNEQFF,TGTGCCAGCAGCTTAAGCGGGGGGGTTAATGAGCAGTTCTTC
.,.,TRBJ1-2,TRBV30,CAWTRDRRNYGYTF,TGTGCCTGGACCCGGGACCGCCGTAACTATGGCTACACCTTC
.,TRBD1,TRBJ2-6,TRBV30,CAWSVIWDRGPTGANVLTF,TGTGCCTGGAGTGTAATCTGGGACAGGGGGCCTACTGGGGCCAACGTCCTGACTTTC
.,TRBD2,TRBJ2-1,TRBV30,CAWSVQIRTSGLYNEQFF,TGTGCCTGGAGTGTACAGATAAGAACTAGCGGGTTGTACAATGAGCAGTTCTTC
.,TRBD2,TRBJ2-5,TRBV11-2,CASSLGRGGMETQYF,TGTGCCAGCAGCCTGGGGCGGGGGGGCATGGAGACCCAGTACTTC
few,.,TRBJ1-4,TRBV30,CAWSVPFWGNEKLFF,TGTGCCTGGAGTGTCCCATTTTGGGGGAATGAAAAACTGTTTTTT
.,TRBD1,TRBJ1-2,TRBV6-4,CATDRVSDGYTF,TGTGCCACGGACAGGGTATCAGATGGCTACACCTTC
.,.,TRBJ1-5,TRBV5-1,CASSFDGSNQPQHF,TGCGCCAGCAGCTTCGACGGTAGCAATCAGCCCCAGCATTTT
.,.,TRBJ2-1,TRBV15,CATSRDMSSNEQFF,TGTGCCACCAGCAGAGATATGAGTAGCAATGAGCAGTTCTTC